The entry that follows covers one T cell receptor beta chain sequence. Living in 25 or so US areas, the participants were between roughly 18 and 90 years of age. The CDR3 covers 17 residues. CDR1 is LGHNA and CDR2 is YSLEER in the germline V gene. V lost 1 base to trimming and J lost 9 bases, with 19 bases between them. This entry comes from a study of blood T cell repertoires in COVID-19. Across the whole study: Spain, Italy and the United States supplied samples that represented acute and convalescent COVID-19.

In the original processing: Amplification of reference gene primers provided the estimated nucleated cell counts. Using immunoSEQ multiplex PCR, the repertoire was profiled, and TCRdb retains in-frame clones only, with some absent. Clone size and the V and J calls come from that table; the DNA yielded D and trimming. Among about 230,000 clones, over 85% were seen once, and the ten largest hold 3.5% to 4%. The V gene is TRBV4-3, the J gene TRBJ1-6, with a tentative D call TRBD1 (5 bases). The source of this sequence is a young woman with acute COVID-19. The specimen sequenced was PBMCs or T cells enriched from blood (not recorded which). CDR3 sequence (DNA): TGCGCCAGCAGCCAAGGGGTTAAGGAGGGAAGGGGTTCACCCCTCCACTTT. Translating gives CASSQGVKEGRGSPLHF.